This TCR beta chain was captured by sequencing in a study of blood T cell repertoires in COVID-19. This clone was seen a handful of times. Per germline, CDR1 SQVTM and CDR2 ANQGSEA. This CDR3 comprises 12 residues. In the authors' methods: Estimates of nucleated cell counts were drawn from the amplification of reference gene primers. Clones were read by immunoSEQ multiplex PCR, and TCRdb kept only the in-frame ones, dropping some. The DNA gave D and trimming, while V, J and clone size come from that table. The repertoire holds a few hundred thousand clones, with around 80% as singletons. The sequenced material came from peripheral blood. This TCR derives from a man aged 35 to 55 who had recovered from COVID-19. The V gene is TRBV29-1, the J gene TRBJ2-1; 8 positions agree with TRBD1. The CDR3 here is CSCRGHVDEQFF. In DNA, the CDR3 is TGCAGTTGCAGGGGGCATGTGGATGAGCAGTTCTTC.